This T cell receptor (beta chain) is from a study of cytomegalovirus exposure and HLA in healthy donors. Study findings and constraints: What a later analysis reportedly showed was that an Asian-associated ancestry cluster had fewer N-insertions than the roughly 670-donor mean.

Germline V gene data show CDR1 as SGDLS and CDR2 as YYNGEE. The CDR3 covers 14 residues. Trimming left V 8 bases short and J 0 bases short, with 14 bases between. On this clone: Antigen: not known.

The PCR ran on 60 Vbeta and 13 Jbeta primers. The table came from immunoSEQ multiplex PCR; TCRdb's copy has only in-frame clones and leaves some out. Seen here are over 150,000 clones, 84% observed once, and the top ten hold under 1.5%. This TCR came from a girl between 2 and 10 years old in good health and CMV-seropositive. The sample taken for sequencing was PBMCs. The V and J genes are TRBV9 and TRBJ2-5; perhaps TRBD2 as D (6 bases). The CDR3 nucleotides are TGTGCCAGAAGCTCTCAGCGGGACCAAGAGACCCAGTACTTC. Translating it yields CARSSQRDQETQYF.